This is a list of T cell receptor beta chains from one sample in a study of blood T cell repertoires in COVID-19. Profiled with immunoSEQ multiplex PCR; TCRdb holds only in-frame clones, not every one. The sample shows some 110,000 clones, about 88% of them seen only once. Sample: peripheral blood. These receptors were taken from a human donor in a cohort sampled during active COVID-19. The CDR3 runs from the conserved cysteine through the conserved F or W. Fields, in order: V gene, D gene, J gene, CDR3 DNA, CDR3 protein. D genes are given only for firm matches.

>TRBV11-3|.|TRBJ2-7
TGTGCCAGCAGCCCAGGGTTTACCACCTACGAGCAGTACTTC
CASSPGFTTYEQYF
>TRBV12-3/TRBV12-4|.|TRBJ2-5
TGTGCCAGCAGTTTAGAGATCCGGGAGACCCAGTACTTC
CASSLEIRETQYF
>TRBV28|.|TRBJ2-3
TGTGCCAGCAGTTTAGAGTCCAGGGGGAGACTAGGCACAGATACGCAGTATTTT
CASSLESRGRLGTDTQYF
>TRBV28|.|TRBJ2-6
TGTGCCAGCAGGACGACAGCACCTGGGGCCAACGTCCTGACTTTC
CASRTTAPGANVLTF
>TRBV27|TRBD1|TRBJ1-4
TGTGCCAGCAGGAGGGGACAGCCTAATGAAAAACTGTTTTTT
CASRRGQPNEKLFF
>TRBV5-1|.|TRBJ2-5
TGCGCCAGCAGCTGGAGGGGGACCCAGTACTTC
CASSWRGTQYF
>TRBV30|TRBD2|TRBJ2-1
TGTGCCTGGAGTGTACTTAGCGGGCCAAACAATGAGCAGTTCTTC
CAWSVLSGPNNEQFF
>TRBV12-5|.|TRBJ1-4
TGTGCTAGCGCTTCTGGGGGGGGCCCTAATGAAAAACTGTTTTTT
CASASGGGPNEKLFF
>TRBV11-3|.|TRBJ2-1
TGTGCCAGCAGCTTAGATGTGCAGAGGATCTCCTACAATGAGCAGTTCTTC
CASSLDVQRISYNEQFF
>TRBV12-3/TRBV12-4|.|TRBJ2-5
TGTGCCAGCAGTTTAGGGCAGCAAGAGACCCAGTACTTC
CASSLGQQETQYF
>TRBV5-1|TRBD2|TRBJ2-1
TGCGCCAGCAGCCCCCAGGGAGCGGGGGCCAGTAATGAGCAGTTCTTC
CASSPQGAGASNEQFF